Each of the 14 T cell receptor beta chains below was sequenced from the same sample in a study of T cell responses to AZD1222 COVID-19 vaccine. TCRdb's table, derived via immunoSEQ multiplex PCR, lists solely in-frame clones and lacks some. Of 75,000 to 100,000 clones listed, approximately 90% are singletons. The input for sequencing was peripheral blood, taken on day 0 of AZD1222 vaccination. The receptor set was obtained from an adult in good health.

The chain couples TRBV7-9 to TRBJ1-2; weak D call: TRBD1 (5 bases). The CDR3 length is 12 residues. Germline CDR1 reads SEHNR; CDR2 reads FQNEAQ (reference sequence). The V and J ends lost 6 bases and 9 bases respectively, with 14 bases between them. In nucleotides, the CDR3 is TGTGCCAGCAGGCGGGACGGGGATAGCTACACCTTC. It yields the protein CASRRDGDSYTF. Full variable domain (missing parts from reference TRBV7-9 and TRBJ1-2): DTGVSQNPRHKITKRGQNVTFRCDPISEHNRLYWYRQTLGQGPEFLTYFQNEAQLEKSRLLSDRFSAERPKGSFSTLEIQRTEQGDSAMYLCASRRDGDSYTFGSGTRLTVV.

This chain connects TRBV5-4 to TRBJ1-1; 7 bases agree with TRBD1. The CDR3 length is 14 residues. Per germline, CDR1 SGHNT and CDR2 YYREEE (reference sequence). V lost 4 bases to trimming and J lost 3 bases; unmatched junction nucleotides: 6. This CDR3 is CASSVGQLDTEAFF. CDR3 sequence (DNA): TGTGCCAGCAGCGTGGGACAGTTAGACACTGAAGCTTTCTTT.

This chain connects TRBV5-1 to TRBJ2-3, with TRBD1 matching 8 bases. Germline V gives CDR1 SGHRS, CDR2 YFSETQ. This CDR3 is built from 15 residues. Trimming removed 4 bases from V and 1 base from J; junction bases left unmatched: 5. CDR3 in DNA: TGCGCCAGCAGCGAACAGGGGGGAGGCACAGATACGCAGTATTTT. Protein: CASSEQGGGTDTQYF.

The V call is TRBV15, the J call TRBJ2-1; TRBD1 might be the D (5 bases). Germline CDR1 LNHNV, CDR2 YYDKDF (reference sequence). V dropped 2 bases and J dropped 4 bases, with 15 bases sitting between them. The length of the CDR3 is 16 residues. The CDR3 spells CATSRPGQGPYNEQFF. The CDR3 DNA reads TGTGCCACCAGCAGACCTGGACAAGGTCCTTACAATGAGCAGTTCTTC.

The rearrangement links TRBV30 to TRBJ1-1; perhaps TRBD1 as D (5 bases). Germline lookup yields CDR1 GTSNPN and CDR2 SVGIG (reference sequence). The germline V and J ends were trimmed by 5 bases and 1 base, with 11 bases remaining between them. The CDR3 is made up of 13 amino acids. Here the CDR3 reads CAWGLGANTEAFF. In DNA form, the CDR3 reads TGTGCCTGGGGTCTTGGGGCGAACACTGAAGCTTTCTTT.

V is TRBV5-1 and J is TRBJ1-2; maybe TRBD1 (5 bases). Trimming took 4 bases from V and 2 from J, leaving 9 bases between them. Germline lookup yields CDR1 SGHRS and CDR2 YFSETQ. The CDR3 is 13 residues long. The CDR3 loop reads CASSPRDNYGYTF. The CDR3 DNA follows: TGCGCCAGCAGCCCCCGGGACAACTATGGCTACACCTTC. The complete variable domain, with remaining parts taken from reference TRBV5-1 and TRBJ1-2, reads KAGVTQTPRYLIKTRGQQVTLSCSPISGHRSVSWYQQTPGQGLQFLFEYFSETQRNKGNFPGRFSGRQFSNSRSEMNVSTLELGDSALYLCASSPRDNYGYTFGSGTRLTVV.

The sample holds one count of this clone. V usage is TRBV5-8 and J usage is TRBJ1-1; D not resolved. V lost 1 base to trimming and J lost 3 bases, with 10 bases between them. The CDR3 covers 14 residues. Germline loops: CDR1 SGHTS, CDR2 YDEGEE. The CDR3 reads CASSLIWEDTEAFF. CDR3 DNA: TGTGCCAGCAGCTTGATCTGGGAGGACACTGAAGCTTTCTTT.

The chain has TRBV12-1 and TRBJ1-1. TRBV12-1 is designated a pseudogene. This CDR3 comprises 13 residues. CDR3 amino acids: CASSFRRITEAFF. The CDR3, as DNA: TGTGCCAGCAGCTTTCGGCGGATAACTGAAGCTTTCTTT.

The CDR3 DNA follows: TGTGCCAGCAGCCCGCAGATTGGCAGGGACGAGGCAACTAATGAAAAACTGTTTTTT. This codes for CASSPQIGRDEATNEKLFF. J is TRBJ1-4 and V is TRBV5-5, with TRBD1 as a possible D gene (5 bases). The CDR3 has 19 amino acids. From germline, CDR1 is SGHKS and CDR2 YYEKEE (reference sequence). V lost 4 bases and J lost 0, with 22 bases in between.

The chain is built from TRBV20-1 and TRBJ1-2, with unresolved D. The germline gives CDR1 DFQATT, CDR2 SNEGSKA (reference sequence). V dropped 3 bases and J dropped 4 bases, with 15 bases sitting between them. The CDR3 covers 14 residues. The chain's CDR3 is CSASQLQSVYGYTF. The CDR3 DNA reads TGCAGTGCTAGTCAGCTACAGAGTGTCTATGGCTACACCTTC.

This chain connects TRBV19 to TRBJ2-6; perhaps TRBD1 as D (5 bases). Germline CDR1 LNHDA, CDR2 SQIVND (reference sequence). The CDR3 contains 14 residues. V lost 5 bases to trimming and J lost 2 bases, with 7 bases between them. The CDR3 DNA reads TGTGCCAGTAGTGTCAGGGCTGGGGCCAACGTCCTGACTTTC. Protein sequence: CASSVRAGANVLTF.

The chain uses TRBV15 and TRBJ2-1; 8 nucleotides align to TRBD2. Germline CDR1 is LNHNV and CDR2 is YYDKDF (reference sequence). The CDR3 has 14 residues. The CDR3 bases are TGTGTCGTCAACGCGGGGGGACACTACAATGAGCAGTTCTTC. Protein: CVVNAGGHYNEQFF.

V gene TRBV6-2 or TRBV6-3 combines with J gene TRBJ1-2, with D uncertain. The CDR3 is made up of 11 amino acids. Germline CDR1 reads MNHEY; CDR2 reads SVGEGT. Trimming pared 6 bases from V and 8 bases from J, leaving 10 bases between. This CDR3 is CASSLTGGYTF. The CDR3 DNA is TGTGCCAGCAGCTTGACTGGAGGCTACACCTTC.

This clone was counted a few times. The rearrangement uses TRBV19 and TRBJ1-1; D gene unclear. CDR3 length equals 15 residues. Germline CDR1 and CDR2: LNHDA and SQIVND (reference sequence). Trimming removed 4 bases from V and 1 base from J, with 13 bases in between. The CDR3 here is CASSKLGRQNTEAFF. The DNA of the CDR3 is TGTGCCAGTAGTAAACTGGGGAGACAGAACACTGAAGCTTTCTTT.